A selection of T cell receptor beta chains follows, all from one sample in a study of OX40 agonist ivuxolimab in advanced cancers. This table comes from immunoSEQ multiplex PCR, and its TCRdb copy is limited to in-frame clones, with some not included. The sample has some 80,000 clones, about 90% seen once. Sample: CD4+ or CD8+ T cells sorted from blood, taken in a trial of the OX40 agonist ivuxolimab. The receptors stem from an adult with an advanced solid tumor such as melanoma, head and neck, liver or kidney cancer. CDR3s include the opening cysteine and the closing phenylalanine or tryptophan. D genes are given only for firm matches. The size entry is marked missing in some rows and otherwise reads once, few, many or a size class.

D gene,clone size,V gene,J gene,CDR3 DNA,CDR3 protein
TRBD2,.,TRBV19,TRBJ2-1,TGTGCCAGTATGGCGGGGGGGCTCGGTGAGCAGTTCTTC,CASMAGGLGEQFF
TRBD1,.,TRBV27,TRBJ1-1,TGTGCCAGCAGGACAACAGGGGGCATTACTGAAGCTTTCTTT,CASRTTGGITEAFF
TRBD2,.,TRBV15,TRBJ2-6,TGTGCCACCAGCAGAGTCAGCGGGAGGGCCTCCGGGGCCAACGTCCTGACTTTC,CATSRVSGRASGANVLTF
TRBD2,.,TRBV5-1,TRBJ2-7,TGCGCCAGCAGCGGGGGTTGGGAGGGGACCGAGCAGTACTTC,CASSGGWEGTEQYF
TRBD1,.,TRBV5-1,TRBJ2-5,TGCGCCAGCAGCTTGGGACAGGGGGCCCAAGAGACCCAGTACTTC,CASSLGQGAQETQYF
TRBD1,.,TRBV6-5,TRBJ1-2,TGTGCCAGCAGTGACAGGGATGGCTACACCTTC,CASSDRDGYTF
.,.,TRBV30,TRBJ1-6,TGTGCCTGGATTTCTCGAATTCATCTATCACCCCTCCACTTT,CAWISRIHLSPLHF
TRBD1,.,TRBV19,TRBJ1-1,TGTGCCAGTACTCCTTTGGGGGACAGATCAGCTTTCTTT,CASTPLGDRSAFF
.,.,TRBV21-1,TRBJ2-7,TGTGCCAGCAGCTCCCGAGCCAGCGGGAGCGCCTACGAGCAGTACTTC,CASSSRASGSAYEQYF
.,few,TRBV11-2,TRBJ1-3,TGTGCCAGCAGCACGTGGACGTGGAATGCTGGAAACACCATATATTTT,CASSTWTWNAGNTIYF
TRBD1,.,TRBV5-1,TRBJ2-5,TGCGCCAGCAGCGAGGGACAGGGGGAAGAGACCCAGTACTTC,CASSEGQGEETQYF
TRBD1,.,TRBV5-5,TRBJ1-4,TGTGCCAGCAGCTTACGGGGACAGCCTAATGAAAAACTGTTTTTT,CASSLRGQPNEKLFF
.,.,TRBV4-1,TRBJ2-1,TGCGCCAGCAGCCCTCTTGGGGGGAATGAGCAGTTCTTC,CASSPLGGNEQFF
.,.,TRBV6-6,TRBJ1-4,TGTGCCAGCAGTTACCCTGGGCAAGGGAATGAAAAACTGTTTTTT,CASSYPGQGNEKLFF
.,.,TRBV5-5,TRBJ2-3,TGTGCCAGCAGCACGACAGCGTCACCTTTCACAGATACGCAGTATTTT,CASSTTASPFTDTQYF
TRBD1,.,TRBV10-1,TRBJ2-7,TGCGCCAGCAGTGACCCCGGGACAGGTTCATACGAGCAGTACTTC,CASSDPGTGSYEQYF
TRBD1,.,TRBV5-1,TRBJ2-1,TGCGCCAGCAGCCCCAATGGACAGGGGAATCTCGATGAGCAGTTCTTC,CASSPNGQGNLDEQFF
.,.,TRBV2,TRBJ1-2,TGTGCCAGCAATCTTGAAGTAGGCCAGGGCGGTGGTGGCTACACCTTC,CASNLEVGQGGGGYTF
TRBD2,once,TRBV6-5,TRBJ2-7,TGTGCCAGCAGTTTGCTAGCGGGAGGGCGCTGGGACGAGCAGTACTTC,CASSLLAGGRWDEQYF
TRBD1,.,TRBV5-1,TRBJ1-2,TGCGCCAGCAGCCCACAGGGGGCGGACTATGGCTACACCTTC,CASSPQGADYGYTF
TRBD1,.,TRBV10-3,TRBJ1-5,TGTGCCACCAGTGATTGGGACAGCTTGGGGCCCCAGCATTTT,CATSDWDSLGPQHF
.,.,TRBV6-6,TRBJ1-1,TGTGCCAGCAGTTACGAACTTTCGAACACTGAAGCTTTCTTT,CASSYELSNTEAFF
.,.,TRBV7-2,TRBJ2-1,TGTGCCAGCAGCTTCGCCGGGAGCTCCTACAATGAGCAGTTCTTC,CASSFAGSSYNEQFF
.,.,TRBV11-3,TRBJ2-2,TGTGCCTCCAAGGCGGAAGCGAACACCGGGGAGCTGTTTTTT,CASKAEANTGELFF
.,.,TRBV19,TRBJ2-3,TGTGCCAGTAGCCGACAGATTGGAGCCACAGATACGCAGTATTTT,CASSRQIGATDTQYF
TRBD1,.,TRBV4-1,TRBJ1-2,TGCGCCAGCAGCCCTATCGGCTCAAGACAGGGCTATGGCTACACCTTC,CASSPIGSRQGYGYTF
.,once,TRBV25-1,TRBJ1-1,TGTGCCAGCACCTCACCGACGGAGGGGAAAACTGAAGCTTTCTTT,CASTSPTEGKTEAFF
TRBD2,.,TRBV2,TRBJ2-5,TGTGCCAGCAGTGATAGGGCTAGCGGGGCGGAGACCCAGTACTTC,CASSDRASGAETQYF
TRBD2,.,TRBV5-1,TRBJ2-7,TGCGCCAGCAGCCCCCAGGGCGGGAGCTCCTACGAGCAGTACTTC,CASSPQGGSSYEQYF
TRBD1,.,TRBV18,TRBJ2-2,TGTGCCAGCTCGCCACGAACAGGGGAAACCGGGGAGCTGTTTTTT,CASSPRTGETGELFF
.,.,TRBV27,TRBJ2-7,TGTGCCAGCAGTCCGGGGACCTACGAGCAGTACTTC,CASSPGTYEQYF
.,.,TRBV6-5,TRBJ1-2,TGTGCCAGCAGCCCAAGTACCCTGGGCTACACCTTC,CASSPSTLGYTF
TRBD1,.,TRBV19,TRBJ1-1,TGTGCCAGTAGTCCAAGGACAGGGTGGGGATCGAACACTGAAGCTTTCTTT,CASSPRTGWGSNTEAFF
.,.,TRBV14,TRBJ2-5,TGTGCCAGCAGCCCCCTGGGGAGTTGGGAGACCCAGTACTTC,CASSPLGSWETQYF
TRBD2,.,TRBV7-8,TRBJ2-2,TGTGCCAGCAGCTTATTGATTAGCGGGAACCCCGGGGAGCTGTTTTTT,CASSLLISGNPGELFF
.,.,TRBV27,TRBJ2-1,TGTGCCAGCAGTTTACCGCCCAGGAGCGCGGGCTCCTACAATGAGCAGTTCTTC,CASSLPPRSAGSYNEQFF
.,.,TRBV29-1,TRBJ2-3,TGCAGCGTGGGACCGGAATTTGGTACGCAGTATTTT,CSVGPEFGTQYF
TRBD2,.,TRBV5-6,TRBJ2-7,TGTGCCAGCAGCCCTTCCCTAGCGGGAGGATTAGAGCAGTACTTC,CASSPSLAGGLEQYF
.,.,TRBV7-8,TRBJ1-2,TGTGCCAGCAGTCCAGCCGACAGGCGGAACTATGGCTACACCTTC,CASSPADRRNYGYTF
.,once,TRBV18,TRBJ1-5,TGTGCCAGCTCACCGGGGGCTAGGGGCAATCAGCCCCAGCATTTT,CASSPGARGNQPQHF
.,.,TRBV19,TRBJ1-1,TGTGCCAGTAGACGGGGAGGCACTGAAGCTTTCTTT,CASRRGGTEAFF
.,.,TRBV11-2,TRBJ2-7,TGTGCCAGCAGCCGATCCGCGAGGGACCGGGACGAGCAGTACTTC,CASSRSARDRDEQYF
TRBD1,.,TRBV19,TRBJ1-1,TGTGCCAGTAGCGACAGGGGGAACACTGAAGCTTTCTTT,CASSDRGNTEAFF
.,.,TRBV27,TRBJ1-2,TGTGCCAGCAGTTCGCTATCAGGAGGAAGGGGCTACACCTTC,CASSSLSGGRGYTF
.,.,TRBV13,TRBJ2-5,TGTGCCAGCAGGGGAGCCCAAGAGACCCAGTACTTC,CASRGAQETQYF
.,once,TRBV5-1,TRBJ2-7,TGCGCCAGCAGCCCGGATCCCCAGGGGACCAAAGGGGAGCAGTACTTC,CASSPDPQGTKGEQYF
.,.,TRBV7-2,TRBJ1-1,TGTGCCAGCAGCCTTGGGAGGGTTGCTTTCTTT,CASSLGRVAFF
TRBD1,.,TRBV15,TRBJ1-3,TGTGCCACCAGCAGTGCCTCGACAGGGATCGGTGGAAACACCATATATTTT,CATSSASTGIGGNTIYF
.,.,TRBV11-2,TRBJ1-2,TGTGCCAGCAGCTGGTCGGGGGCGCCCTATGGCTACACCTTC,CASSWSGAPYGYTF
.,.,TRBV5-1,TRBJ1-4,TGCGCCAGCAGCTTGACGACAGCTACTGCAACTAATGAAAAACTGTTTTTT,CASSLTTATATNEKLFF